This TCR beta chain was sequenced during a study of response to subunit inactivated influenza vaccine. TCRdb re-derived calls from the RT-PCR reads in MiXCR, one entry per CDR3 protein. Among roughly 780,000 distinct CDR3 sequences listed, under 20% were seen once. This clonotype was counted at least ten times. The CDR3 contains 15 residues. Trimming removed 5 bases at V and 4 bases at J, with 14 bases between. The J gene is TRBJ2-2, the V gene TRBV12-3 or TRBV12-4; D is ambiguous. This specimen was PBMCs from blood, taken more than 4 days after vaccination. This sequence originates from a man aged 45-65 years who received an inactivated influenza vaccine. The CDR3, as DNA: TGTGCCAGCAGTCCCCCGGGTCAGATCACCGGGGAGCTGTTTTTT. Translating it yields CASSPPGQITGELFF.